This TCR beta chain is from a study of PD-1 blockade in classical Hodgkin lymphoma. The CDR3 has 16 residues. Germline V gene lookup returns CDR1 SNHLY and CDR2 FYNNEI. The V segment lost 0 bases and the J segment 4 bases; nucleotides outside the gene matches: 7. Details on this clone: Its matching antigen is unknown.

This table comes from immunoSEQ multiplex PCR, and its TCRdb copy is limited to in-frame clones, with some not included. The sample consists of roughly 150,000 clones, just under 80% of them appearing once. Every patient relapsed after autologous stem cell transplantation, and brentuximab vedotin exposure varied. Complete response, partial response or progressive disease constituted the best response categories observed. Study-level findings and limits: Complete responders' baseline diversity resembled that of newly diagnosed patients. In CD4+ cells, TCR diversity went up significantly by C4D1, but in CD8+ cells it did not.

The material sequenced was peripheral blood mononuclear cells (PBMCs), taken before the second cycle of nivolumab. The TCR was taken from a human donor with classical Hodgkin lymphoma. The genes are TRBV2 and TRBJ1-2; 8 bases agree with TRBD1. The CDR3 sequence is CASSEAGQGIIYGYTF. The DNA of the CDR3 is TGTGCCAGCAGTGAAGCTGGACAGGGAATCATCTATGGCTACACCTTC.